This is a list of T cell receptor beta chains from one sample in a study of shared clonotypes between healthy human individuals. Sequenced by immunoSEQ multiplex PCR; TCRdb stores in-frame clones only, minus some. This sample has around 2,000,000 clones, with approximately 95% found just once. The specimen was naive CD8+ T cells sorted from blood. Receptors originate from a man aged 18-30 years in good health. Each CDR3 is given with its conserved first and last residue. D genes are given only for firm matches. Expanded clones are given a class, and other clones once, few, many or no size at all.

size,V,length,D,J,CDR3,DNA
NA,TRBV27,21,NA,TRBJ1-2,CASSISGGVMTGDTANYGYTF,TGTGCCAGCAGCATTAGCGGAGGGGTTATGACAGGAGATACAGCTAACTATGGCTACACCTTC
once,TRBV7-7,16,NA,TRBJ2-2,CASSLAVGIGTGELFF,TGTGCTAGCAGCTTAGCGGTGGGGATTGGCACCGGGGAGCTGTTTTTT
few,TRBV30,13,TRBD1,TRBJ1-1,CAWNGQGVTEAFF,TGTGCCTGGAATGGACAGGGCGTCACTGAAGCTTTCTTT
once,TRBV9,15,NA,TRBJ1-2,CASSVADGLDYGYTF,TGTGCCAGCAGCGTAGCTGACGGGCTCGACTATGGCTACACCTTC
NA,TRBV7-9,16,NA,TRBJ2-5,CASSQSWSGEQETQYF,TGTGCCAGCAGCCAATCTTGGTCGGGGGAGCAAGAGACCCAGTACTTC
NA,TRBV18,14,TRBD1,TRBJ2-7,CASSPPGQGYEQYF,TGTGCCAGCTCACCACCGGGACAGGGGTACGAGCAGTACTTC
NA,TRBV2,14,TRBD1,TRBJ2-1,CASRGQGGMDEQFF,TGTGCCAGCAGGGGACAGGGGGGAATGGATGAGCAGTTCTTC
NA,TRBV27,16,TRBD1,TRBJ2-3,CASSLSIPGVGGQEYF,TGTGCCAGCAGTTTATCCATACCCGGGGTAGGGGGCCAAGAGTATTTT
NA,TRBV6-1,11,NA,TRBJ2-1,CASSEGDEQFF,TGTGCCAGCAGTGAGGGGGATGAGCAGTTCTTC
NA,TRBV5-1,15,NA,TRBJ2-7,CASSSPDRPSYEQYF,TGCGCCAGCAGCTCCCCCGACAGGCCCTCCTACGAGCAGTACTTC
NA,TRBV7-9,11,NA,TRBJ1-1,CASRSNTEAFF,TGTGCCAGCAGATCCAACACTGAAGCTTTCTTT
NA,TRBV10-3,15,TRBD1,TRBJ1-3,CATWTGTLSGNTIYF,TGTGCCACCTGGACAGGGACCCTCTCTGGAAACACCATATATTTT
NA,TRBV7-9,15,TRBD1,TRBJ2-5,CASSLIPDRDETQYF,TGTGCCAGCAGCTTAATCCCCGACAGGGACGAGACCCAGTACTTC
NA,TRBV2,14,NA,TRBJ1-5,CASSEGNLNQPQHF,TGTGCCAGCAGTGAAGGGAACCTCAATCAGCCCCAGCATTTT
NA,TRBV19,14,NA,TRBJ1-2,CASSIPSGRIGYTF,TGTGCCAGTAGTATCCCCTCGGGCAGGATCGGCTACACCTTC
NA,TRBV5-1,14,TRBD1,TRBJ1-2,CASRPDRGGYGYTF,TGCGCCAGCAGACCGGACAGGGGTGGCTATGGCTACACCTTC
NA,TRBV27,14,TRBD2,TRBJ2-5,CASSPGTTQETQYF,TGTGCCAGCAGTCCCGGGACTACTCAAGAGACCCAGTACTTC
NA,TRBV19,15,TRBD2,TRBJ2-1,CASRNSGGLYNEQFF,TGTGCCAGTAGAAATAGCGGGGGGTTGTACAATGAGCAGTTCTTC
once,TRBV7-9,11,NA,TRBJ1-4,CASGENEKLFF,TGTGCCAGCGGGGAGAATGAAAAACTGTTTTTT
NA,TRBV5-1,16,NA,TRBJ2-3,CASSFDPNGETDTQYF,TGCGCCAGCAGCTTCGACCCCAACGGTGAAACAGATACGCAGTATTTT
NA,TRBV4-1,14,TRBD1,TRBJ2-7,CASSQVGQDYEQYF,TGCGCCAGCAGCCAAGTAGGACAGGACTACGAGCAGTACTTC
NA,TRBV9,16,NA,TRBJ2-3,CASSAERGQVTDTQYF,TGTGCCAGCAGCGCAGAAAGAGGGCAGGTCACAGATACGCAGTATTTT
NA,TRBV7-3,14,TRBD1,TRBJ2-5,CASSSTGYQETQYF,TGTGCCAGCAGCTCGACAGGGTACCAAGAGACCCAGTACTTC